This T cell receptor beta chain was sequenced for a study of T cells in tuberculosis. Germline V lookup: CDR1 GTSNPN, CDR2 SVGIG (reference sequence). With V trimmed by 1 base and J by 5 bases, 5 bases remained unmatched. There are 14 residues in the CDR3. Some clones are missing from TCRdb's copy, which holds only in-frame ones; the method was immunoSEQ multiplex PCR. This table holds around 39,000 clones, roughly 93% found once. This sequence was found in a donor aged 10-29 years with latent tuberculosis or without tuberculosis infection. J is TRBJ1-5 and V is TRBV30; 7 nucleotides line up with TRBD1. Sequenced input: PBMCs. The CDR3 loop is CAWSEGQLYQPQHF. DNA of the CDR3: TGTGCCTGGAGTGAGGGACAGCTCTATCAGCCCCAGCATTTT. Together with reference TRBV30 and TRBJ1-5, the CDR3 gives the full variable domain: SQTIHQWPATLVQPVGSPLSLECTVEGTSNPNLYWYRQAAGRGLQLLFYSVGIGQISSEVPQNLSASRPQDRQFILSSKKLLLSDSGFYLCAWSEGQLYQPQHFGDGTRLSIL.